What follows are 22 T cell receptor beta chains derived from one specimen sequenced in a study of cytotoxic CD8 clonotypes in ibrutinib-treated CLL. Clones were sequenced by immunoSEQ multiplex PCR, and TCRdb holds only the in-frame ones, with some missing. The repertoire holds more than 15,000 clones, 64% seen once, with roughly 25% in the top ten. This specimen consisted of PBMCs, obtained after 12 months of ibrutinib treatment. The receptors derive from a human donor with chronic lymphocytic leukemia.

The chain has TRBV5-1 and TRBJ2-7, with D possibly matching TRBD1 (6 bases). Germline assignment: CDR1 SGHRS and CDR2 YFSETQ. V was trimmed by 4 bases and J by 2 bases, leaving 13 bases between them. This CDR3 comprises 14 residues. This CDR3 is CASSRQQGPYEQYF. CDR3 in DNA: TGCGCCAGCAGCCGACAACAGGGACCCTACGAGCAGTACTTC.

V and J are TRBV5-6 and TRBJ1-1; D call uncertain. Germline V gene lookup returns CDR1 SGHDT and CDR2 YYEEEE. V shed 2 bases and J shed 3 bases, with 2 bases lying between them. This CDR3 is built from 11 residues. The CDR3 is CASSLYTEAFF. The CDR3 DNA reads as TGTGCCAGCAGCTTATACACTGAAGCTTTCTTT. The whole variable domain, filled in from reference TRBV5-6 and TRBJ1-1, reads DAGVTQSPTHLIKTRGQQVTLRCSPKSGHDTVSWYQQALGQGPQFIFQYYEEEERQRGNFPDRFSGHQFPNYSSELNVNALLLGDSALYLCASSLYTEAFFGQGTRLTVV.

This sequence joins TRBV10-1 and TRBJ2-7; D may match TRBD1 or TRBD2 (5 bases each). This CDR3 region has 14 residues. Trimming removed 3 bases from V and 5 bases from J, with 14 bases in between. CDR1 is WNHNN, CDR2 SYGVQD, per germline (reference sequence). This CDR3 is CASSDRAGVNEQYF. The CDR3 DNA follows: TGCGCCAGCAGTGACAGGGCCGGGGTCAACGAGCAGTACTTC.

The chain employs TRBV30 and TRBJ2-1, with 9 bases fitting TRBD2. Per the germline V gene, CDR1 is GTSNPN and CDR2 is SVGIG (reference sequence). With 1 base clipped from V and 8 bases from J, the junction kept 6 bases outside the gene matches. The CDR3 has 14 residues. The DNA for the CDR3 is TGTGCCTGGAGTGGGGGACTAGCAATCGATGAGCAGTTCTTC. This codes for CAWSGGLAIDEQFF. The full variable domain, completed using reference TRBV30 and TRBJ2-1, is SQTIHQWPATLVQPVGSPLSLECTVEGTSNPNLYWYRQAAGRGLQLLFYSVGIGQISSEVPQNLSASRPQDRQFILSSKKLLLSDSGFYLCAWSGGLAIDEQFFGPGTRLTVL.

The V gene is TRBV6-5, the J gene TRBJ2-4; TRBD1 agrees at 7 bases. There are 15 residues in the CDR3. V lost 4 bases to trimming and J lost 0 bases; unmatched junction nucleotides: 3. Germline CDR1 MNHEY, CDR2 SVGAGI. The CDR3 DNA reads as TGTGCCAGCAGTTCTCAGGGGGTAGCCAAAAACATTCAGTACTTC. Translated, it gives CASSSQGVAKNIQYF.

The CDR3 protein is CASSPRPASNEQFF. The CDR3 nucleotides are TGTGCCAGCTCACCGCGCCCAGCTTCCAATGAGCAGTTCTTC. V gene TRBV18 combines with J gene TRBJ2-1; D not resolved. Germline V gene data show CDR1 as KGHSH and CDR2 as LQKENI. Trimming removed 3 bases from V and 6 bases from J, with 12 bases in between. The CDR3 is 14 residues long.

The rearrangement uses TRBV7-2 and TRBJ2-3; D is possibly TRBD2 (5 bases). The ends were cut back, 7 bases at V and 2 bases at J, with 13 bases in the middle. From germline, CDR1 is SGHTA and CDR2 FQGNSA. CDR3 size: 14 residues. The CDR3 region has the DNA TGTGCCAGCACCCCCGACTACCTCACAGATACGCAGTATTTT. Translated, it gives CASTPDYLTDTQYF.

The J gene is TRBJ2-1, the V gene TRBV5-1; 9 bases are shared with TRBD1. The germline CDR1 and CDR2 sequences are SGHRS and YFSETQ. V lost 4 bases, J lost 7 bases, and 9 bases stayed unmatched. CDR3 length: 15 residues. This CDR3 reads CASSEQDRGDNEQFF. In DNA, the CDR3 is TGCGCCAGCAGCGAACAGGACAGGGGTGATAATGAGCAGTTCTTC. The variable domain in full, completed from reference TRBV5-1 and TRBJ2-1, reads KAGVTQTPRYLIKTRGQQVTLSCSPISGHRSVSWYQQTPGQGLQFLFEYFSETQRNKGNFPGRFSGRQFSNSRSEMNVSTLELGDSALYLCASSEQDRGDNEQFFGPGTRLTVL.

This chain links TRBV28 with TRBJ2-1; no clear D gene. This CDR3 contains 12 residues. Germline CDR1 and CDR2: MDHEN and SYDVKM. With 6 bases removed from V and 4 bases from J, the gap between germline ends came to 7 bases. CDR3 protein: CASRGRYNEQFF. CDR3 DNA: TGTGCCAGCAGAGGACGGTACAATGAGCAGTTCTTC.

The chain recombines TRBV27 with TRBJ2-2, with a tentative D call TRBD2 (6 bases). The CDR3 is 15 residues long. Per germline, CDR1 MNHEY and CDR2 SMNVEV (reference sequence). V was shortened by 9 bases and J by 0 bases, with 14 bases between the two germline ends. The CDR3 DNA follows: TGTGCCAGTCAACCGGGGACTTCGAACACCGGGGAGCTGTTTTTT. This codes for CASQPGTSNTGELFF.

V is TRBV6-1 and J is TRBJ2-5; 12 bases align to TRBD2. The V gene end was trimmed by 6 bases and the J gene end by 3 bases; junction bases not matched to a gene: 2. The CDR3 length is 14 residues. The V gene's germline CDR1 is MNHNS and CDR2 SASEGT. In nucleotides, the CDR3 is TGTGCCAGCAGCCCTAGCGGGAGGGAAGAGACCCAGTACTTC. This translates into CASSPSGREETQYF.

This chain uses TRBV7-3 with TRBJ2-1; TRBD2 agrees at 11 bases. V lost 5 bases to trimming and J lost 6 bases; unmatched junction nucleotides: 3. Per germline, CDR1 SGHTA and CDR2 FQGTGA. The CDR3 is 14 amino acids. The CDR3 protein is CASSPGTSGNEQFF. The DNA for the CDR3 is TGTGCCAGCAGCCCCGGGACTAGCGGCAATGAGCAGTTCTTC.

This rearrangement joins TRBV30 to TRBJ2-3, with TRBD2 matching over 12 bases. Germline V CDR1 and CDR2: GTSNPN, SVGIG (reference sequence). Trimming removed 2 bases from V and 4 bases from J; junction bases left unmatched: 7. CDR3 size: 16 residues. The DNA for the CDR3 is TGTGCCTGGAGTCTTGACCTAGCGGGAGGGCCAGATACGCAGTATTTT. Translating it yields CAWSLDLAGGPDTQYF.

The chain links TRBV10-2 to TRBJ2-7, with TRBD1 matching 9 bases. V lost 7 bases and J lost 2; bases outside the gene matches: 6. Germline V gene lookup returns CDR1 WSHSY and CDR2 SAAADI. The CDR3 length is 14 residues. In DNA form, the CDR3 reads TGCGCCAGCATTGACGGACAGGGGCCCTACGAGCAGTACTTC. It encodes CASIDGQGPYEQYF.

The gene calls are TRBV6-1 and TRBJ2-1, with a possible D match to TRBD2 (5 bases). This CDR3 has 14 amino acids. The V gene's germline CDR1 is MNHNS and CDR2 SASEGT. Trimming left V 6 bases short and J 7 bases short, with 16 bases between. This CDR3 reads CASRVDSRGNEQFF. The CDR3 region has the DNA TGTGCCAGCAGGGTTGACTCCCGCGGGAATGAGCAGTTCTTC.

The chain links TRBV6-1 to TRBJ2-5, with unresolved D. The CDR3 consists of 11 residues. Trimming removed 11 bases from V and 5 bases from J, with 12 bases in between. The V gene's germline CDR1 is MNHNS and CDR2 SASEGT. This CDR3 is CASTDFETQYF. CDR3 coding DNA: TGTGCCTCCACAGATTTTGAGACCCAGTACTTC.

This rearrangement joins TRBV27 to TRBJ2-1; D uncertain. With 4 bases removed from V and 2 bases from J, the gap between germline ends came to 12 bases. Germline values: CDR1 MNHEY, CDR2 SMNVEV (reference sequence). CDR3 length equals 15 residues. The CDR3 nucleotides are TGTGCCAGCAGTTGGGCCCGCGGACCCTACAATGAGCAGTTCTTC. It codes for CASSWARGPYNEQFF.

The chain has TRBV9 and TRBJ1-1; D not certain. The CDR3 runs 15 residues. Germline V gene lookup returns CDR1 SGDLS and CDR2 YYNGEE. With 0 bases removed from V and 0 bases from J, the gap between germline ends came to 9 bases. The DNA of the CDR3 is TGTGCCAGCAGCGTAGACGTGGTAATGAACACTGAAGCTTTCTTT. This codes for CASSVDVVMNTEAFF.

This clone has a handful of counts. This chain links TRBV11-2 with TRBJ2-3; 10 bases are shared with TRBD2. The CDR3 is 15 amino acids. CDR1 and CDR2 (germline): SGHAT, FQNNGV. V trimming: 4 bases; J trimming: 1 base; junction bases outside the gene matches: 2. In DNA, the CDR3 is TGTGCCAGCAGCTCGCTAGCGGGAGGCACAGATACGCAGTATTTT. Protein sequence: CASSSLAGGTDTQYF.

This sequence joins TRBV5-6 and TRBJ1-3; D is undetermined. Germline V gene data show CDR1 as SGHDT and CDR2 as YYEEEE. The CDR3 runs to 13 residues. Trimming cost V 3 bases and J 7 bases, with 11 bases left between them. The CDR3 sequence is CASSSLVGNTIYF. Here the CDR3 DNA reads TGTGCCAGCAGCTCCCTAGTGGGGAACACCATATATTTT.

This sequence joins TRBV6-1 and TRBJ1-4; 10 bases align to TRBD1. The CDR3 spans 17 residues. Germline V CDR1 and CDR2: MNHNS, SASEGT. V lost 3 bases, J lost 7 bases, and 11 bases stayed unmatched. The CDR3 DNA is TGTGCCAGCAGTGACAGCGTGAGAGGGACAGGGGTTGAAAAACTGTTTTTT. This codes for CASSDSVRGTGVEKLFF.

The chain has TRBV27 and TRBJ1-5, with D possibly TRBD1 on 5 matching bases. This CDR3 is built from 15 residues. Deletions cut 4 bases from V and 9 bases from J, with 19 bases between. Germline V gives CDR1 MNHEY, CDR2 SMNVEV (reference sequence). DNA for the CDR3: TGTGCCAGCAGTTCTGGCTGGGACGGGAAGAGGCCCCAGCATTTT. The encoded protein is CASSSGWDGKRPQHF.